This T cell receptor (beta chain) emerged from a study of cytomegalovirus exposure and HLA in healthy donors. Looking at the study overall: The study placed about 81% of its roughly 410 genotyped donors in the Caucasian-associated ancestry cluster.

13 Jbeta primers and 60 Vbeta primers were used for the PCR. Clones were sequenced by immunoSEQ multiplex PCR, and TCRdb holds only the in-frame ones, with some missing. Among roughly 120,000 clones listed, less than 80% were seen once. Worth noting for this clone: Its specificity is unknown.

Study results and caveats: Many donors shared some public TCRs, even though most TCR sequences were rare. In vitro testing confirmed a few CMV-associated chains as specific for CMV antigens. Reportedly, TCR beta sequences accurately predicted HLA-A and HLA-B alleles in most subjects.

What was sequenced was PBMCs. The clonotype was recovered from a woman aged 50 to 60 in good health and CMV-seropositive.

The CDR3 region is CSVDSQGATRGEQYF. Written as DNA, the CDR3 is TGCAGCGTTGATTCACAGGGGGCCACCAGGGGCGAGCAGTACTTC. This chain uses TRBV29-1 with TRBJ2-7; the match to TRBD1 covers 9 bases. CDR1 is SQVTM and CDR2 is ANQGSEA in the germline V gene. The CDR3 loop spans 15 amino acids. With V trimmed by 3 bases and J by 6 bases, 12 bases remained unmatched.